This T cell receptor (beta chain) appears in the sequencing data of a study of vaccination effects on CD4 cells after COVID-19. Study observations and caveats: Convalescent patients were scarce in the study, and it lacked early post-infection timepoints.

Viral peptide pool expansion of antigen-specific CD4+ T cells preceded sequencing in the ViraFEST assay. Isolating CD4+ T cells followed about 11 days of culture. None of the vaccinated had previously contracted SARS-CoV-2, and their nucleocapsid antibodies tested negative. The junction had 8 bases not matched to a gene; V was cut back by 5 bases and J by 7 bases. This CDR3 contains 15 residues. Germline assignment: CDR1 SNHLY and CDR2 FYNNEI. On this clone: Its antigen is currently unknown.

Sequenced by immunoSEQ multiplex PCR; TCRdb stores in-frame clones only, minus some. The sample comprises approximately 74,000 clones, under 85% of which are singletons, and around 3% rests with the top ten. Sequencing was performed on CD4+ T cells from PBMCs cultured with HCoV-NL63 spike peptides, taken before COVID-19 vaccination. The gene calls are TRBV2 and TRBJ2-1; 10 bases map to TRBD1. The clonotype was recovered from a human donor who received a COVID-19 vaccine. CDR3 in amino acids: CASSWAGQGGNEQFF. CDR3 DNA sequence: TGTGCCAGCAGTTGGGCAGGACAGGGGGGGAATGAGCAGTTCTTC.